The sequence of this TCR beta chain was determined in a study of T cells in Graves' hyperthyroidism and ophthalmopathy. Overall study: Peripheral blood samples were taken at initial diagnosis, prior to any treatment.

This clonotype has a handful of counts. Diagnosing involved the use of clinical symptoms, serum thyroxine and TRAb, thyroid ultrasound and orbital computed tomography. The germline gives CDR1 SGHAT, CDR2 FQNNGV. Deletions cut 0 bases from V and 1 base from J, with 10 bases between. The CDR3 consists of 16 residues. RNA transcripts gave rise to amplified TCR beta CDR3 regions. An initial round of RT-PCR targeting the TCR CDR3 relied on the HTBI primer set. TCRdb ran MiXCR on the multiplex PCR reads and lists one entry per CDR3 protein. The top ten hold roughly a sixth of the sample, which has around 700,000 distinct CDR3 sequences, roughly a sixth seen once.

Sequencing input: blood. The TCR originated in a woman aged 50 to 60 with Graves' hyperthyroidism that later progressed to Graves' ophthalmopathy. V and J are TRBV11-2 and TRBJ1-3; D call uncertain. CDR3 nucleotide sequence: TGTGCCAGCAGCTTAGATGTCCCGGGATCTGGAAACACCATATATTTT. Translation: CASSLDVPGSGNTIYF.